A selection of T cell receptor beta chains follows, all from one sample in a study of T cell responses to AZD1222 COVID-19 vaccine. Libraries were prepared by immunoSEQ multiplex PCR; TCRdb keeps only in-frame clonotypes and omits some of them. Of 120,000 to 150,000 clones in the sample, approximately 89% were seen once. The sequenced sample was peripheral blood, obtained 28 days after the second AZD1222 dose. These receptors all stem from an adult who received the AZD1222 COVID-19 vaccine. CDR3s include the opening cysteine and the closing phenylalanine or tryptophan. Each record gives: D gene, V gene, clone size, J gene, CDR3 protein, CDR3 DNA. D genes are given only for firm matches. Only some rows state a clone size, as once, few, many or a class for expanded clones.

>TRBD1|TRBV19|-|TRBJ2-6
CASSIVHRGLALSGANVLTF
TGTGCCAGTAGTATAGTCCACAGGGGGCTCGCACTATCTGGGGCCAACGTCCTGACTTTC
>TRBD1|TRBV11-3|-|TRBJ2-7
CASSPGQDRLEQYF
TGTGCCAGCAGCCCAGGACAGGATCGGCTCGAGCAGTACTTC
>-|TRBV7-2|-|TRBJ2-3
CASSFGGVAADTQYF
TGTGCCAGCAGCTTTGGGGGAGTTGCCGCAGATACGCAGTATTTT
>TRBD2|TRBV3-1/TRBV3-2|-|TRBJ2-1
CASSQFRASGRTFENEQFF
TGTGCCAGCAGCCAATTCAGGGCTAGCGGGAGGACTTTCGAAAATGAGCAGTTCTTC
>-|TRBV15|once|TRBJ1-4
CATSRDQQHNEKLFF
TGTGCCACCAGCAGAGATCAACAGCATAATGAAAAACTGTTTTTT
>TRBD1|TRBV28|-|TRBJ1-6
CASSLLDRDNSPLHF
TGTGCCAGCAGTCTCTTGGACAGGGATAATTCACCCCTCCACTTT
>-|TRBV7-9|-|TRBJ2-2
CASSLREVRELFF
TGTGCCAGCAGCTTACGTGAGGTCCGGGAGCTGTTTTTT
>-|TRBV6-6|-|TRBJ1-5
CASSPQTGPAYNQPQHF
TGTGCCAGCAGTCCACAGACGGGGCCAGCTTACAATCAGCCCCAGCATTTT
>TRBD1|TRBV7-9|-|TRBJ2-7
CASSQGAAEGEQYF
TGTGCCAGCAGCCAGGGGGCAGCCGAGGGGGAGCAGTACTTC
>-|TRBV30|-|TRBJ1-3
CAWREGSGNTIYF
TGTGCCTGGAGGGAGGGCTCTGGAAACACCATATATTTT
>-|TRBV5-6|-|TRBJ2-2
CASSLVFRQKGGELFF
TGTGCCAGCAGCTTGGTTTTCCGACAGAAAGGGGGGGAGCTGTTTTTT
>-|TRBV12-3/TRBV12-4|once|TRBJ1-1
CASRVLNTEAFF
TGTGCCAGCAGGGTTTTGAACACTGAAGCTTTCTTT
>-|TRBV18|once|TRBJ1-2
CASSPVDGGGLNGYTF
TGTGCCAGCTCACCAGTGGACGGCGGGGGTTTAAATGGCTACACCTTC
>-|TRBV2|-|TRBJ2-2
CASSVELVSGELFF
TGTGCCAGCAGTGTGGAACTAGTTTCCGGGGAGCTGTTTTTT
>-|TRBV28|-|TRBJ1-5
CASSLLGLGGYQPQHF
TGTGCCAGCAGTTTACTAGGACTGGGGGGCTATCAGCCCCAGCATTTT
>TRBD2|TRBV6-6|-|TRBJ2-2
CASSYKRESPRELFF
TGTGCCAGCAGTTATAAGCGGGAGTCCCCCCGGGAGCTGTTTTTT
>-|TRBV9|-|TRBJ2-5
CASSITLSEGETQYF
TGTGCCAGCAGCATCACCTTATCTGAGGGAGAGACCCAGTACTTC
>TRBD1|TRBV4-2|-|TRBJ1-6
CASSQGGGGSPLHF
TGTGCCAGCAGCCAAGGAGGAGGGGGCTCACCCCTCCACTTT
>TRBD1|TRBV11-2|-|TRBJ1-1
CASSLGTGGRDTEAFF
TGTGCCAGCAGCTTAGGGACAGGGGGGAGGGACACTGAAGCTTTCTTT
>-|TRBV30|-|TRBJ2-5
CAWSVPSRGSGQETQYF
TGTGCCTGGAGTGTCCCGTCCCGGGGATCGGGACAAGAGACCCAGTACTTC
>-|TRBV7-2|-|TRBJ1-4
CASSPSWLGPSAGQLFF
TGTGCCAGCAGCCCCTCCTGGCTAGGACCGTCCGCCGGACAACTGTTTTTT
>-|TRBV6-5|-|TRBJ2-1
CASSLRGRSEQFF
TGTGCCAGCAGTCTCCGAGGACGCTCTGAGCAGTTCTTC
>-|TRBV28|-|TRBJ1-5
CASSLYRDGNQPQHF
TGTGCCAGCAGTTTATACAGGGATGGAAATCAGCCCCAGCATTTT
>TRBD2|TRBV6-5|once|TRBJ2-7
CASRNSGSLFHEQYF
TGTGCCAGCCGGAATAGCGGGAGTCTTTTCCACGAGCAGTACTTC
>-|TRBV15|-|TRBJ1-3
CATSRDAGAGNTIYF
TGTGCCACCAGCAGAGATGCAGGAGCTGGAAACACCATATATTTT
>-|TRBV19|-|TRBJ2-1
CASSITSGGSYNEQFF
TGTGCCAGTAGTATCACCAGCGGAGGGTCCTACAATGAGCAGTTCTTC
>-|TRBV29-1|-|TRBJ2-1
CSVSGSYNEQFF
TGCAGCGTTAGTGGCTCCTACAATGAGCAGTTCTTC
>TRBD2|TRBV7-9|-|TRBJ2-1
CASSLATLTIRGDEQFF
TGTGCCAGCAGCTTAGCGACCCTTACTATCCGGGGGGATGAGCAGTTCTTC
>-|TRBV13|-|TRBJ1-3
CASSPFGNTIYF
TGTGCCAGCAGCCCCTTCGGAAACACCATATATTTT
>-|TRBV6-2/TRBV6-3|once|TRBJ2-7
CASSPGTPGYEQYF
TGTGCCAGCAGTCCCGGGACACCCGGGTACGAGCAGTACTTC
>TRBD1|TRBV29-1|-|TRBJ2-7
CSVGRTGDYEQYF
TGCAGCGTTGGGAGGACAGGGGACTACGAGCAGTACTTC
>-|TRBV7-9|-|TRBJ1-5
CATALSNQPQHF
TGTGCCACGGCTCTTAGCAATCAGCCCCAGCATTTT
>TRBD2|TRBV9|once|TRBJ2-2
CASSYRGGPNTGELFF
TGTGCCAGCAGCTACCGGGGGGGTCCGAACACCGGGGAGCTGTTTTTT
>-|TRBV29-1|-|TRBJ1-4
CRMKDCLEKLFF
TGCAGGATGAAGGATTGTTTAGAAAAACTGTTTTTT
>TRBD1|TRBV9|-|TRBJ1-2
CASSADRARYGYTF
TGTGCCAGCAGCGCGGACAGGGCCCGCTATGGCTACACCTTC
>-|TRBV12-2|-|TRBJ2-2
CASRSGTSGRWTGELFF
TGTGCAAGTCGCTCCGGGACTAGCGGGAGATGGACCGGGGAGCTGTTTTTT
>-|TRBV5-1|-|TRBJ2-1
CASSLAMDSSSYNEQFF
TGCGCCAGCAGCTTGGCCATGGACTCGAGCTCCTACAATGAGCAGTTCTTC
>-|TRBV7-9|-|TRBJ2-7
CASSLAQGYEQYF
TGTGCCAGCAGCTTAGCGCAGGGGTACGAGCAGTACTTC
>-|TRBV11-1|-|TRBJ2-7
CASSSTVREQYF
TGTGCCAGCAGCTCGACAGTTCGCGAGCAGTACTTC
>-|TRBV7-2|-|TRBJ1-3
CASRRDFGNTIYF
TGTGCCAGCAGACGGGACTTTGGAAACACCATATATTTT
>TRBD1|TRBV6-5|-|TRBJ1-2
CASSYYPQGDYGYTF
TGTGCCAGCAGTTACTATCCCCAGGGGGACTATGGCTACACCTTC
>-|TRBV18|-|TRBJ1-2
CASSPGDEAYDYGYTF
TGTGCCAGCTCACCCGGAGATGAGGCATATGACTATGGCTACACCTTC
>-|TRBV9|-|TRBJ1-3
CASSVGGTDSWGNTIYF
TGTGCCAGCAGCGTAGGGGGGACGGACAGCTGGGGAAACACCATATATTTT
>-|TRBV6-2/TRBV6-3|-|TRBJ2-1
CASSNNEQFF
TGTGCCAGCAGCAACAATGAGCAGTTCTTC
>-|TRBV27|once|TRBJ1-5
CASSLSMAGGNQPQHF
TGTGCCAGCAGTTTATCGATGGCAGGAGGGAATCAGCCCCAGCATTTT
>TRBD1|TRBV6-5|-|TRBJ1-2
CASYVGTGHEDGYTF
TGTGCCAGCTATGTGGGGACAGGGCATGAGGATGGCTACACCTTC
>-|TRBV30|-|TRBJ1-6
CAWGEGNSPLHF
TGTGCCTGGGGGGAGGGAAATTCACCCCTCCACTTT
>-|TRBV19|-|TRBJ1-2
CASSQRTGAGYGYTF
TGTGCCAGTAGTCAGCGGACCGGAGCTGGCTATGGCTACACCTTC
>-|TRBV7-2|-|TRBJ2-6
CASSFGANVLTF
TGTGCCAGCAGCTTTGGGGCCAACGTCCTGACTTTC
>TRBD1|TRBV2|-|TRBJ2-7
CASSPRQGATHEQYF
TGTGCCAGCAGTCCCCGACAGGGCGCGACTCACGAGCAGTACTTC
>-|TRBV4-3|-|TRBJ1-6
CASSQDSRSPGSPLHF
TGCGCCAGCAGCCAAGACTCGCGGAGCCCAGGATCACCCCTCCACTTT
>-|TRBV29-1|once|TRBJ1-2
CSTQGGMDGYTF
TGCAGCACCCAGGGTGGAATGGATGGCTACACCTTC
>-|TRBV7-8|once|TRBJ2-7
CASSPNYAYEQYF
TGTGCCAGCAGCCCAAATTATGCCTACGAGCAGTACTTC
>TRBD1|TRBV7-9|-|TRBJ1-4
CASSFLPGQGNEKLFF
TGTGCCAGCAGCTTCCTGCCCGGACAGGGAAATGAAAAACTGTTTTTT
>-|TRBV2|-|TRBJ2-1
CASMRGRQGHNEQFF
TGTGCCAGCATGAGGGGGAGGCAGGGGCACAATGAGCAGTTCTTC